This T cell receptor (beta chain) was identified during a study of blood T cell repertoires in COVID-19. The wider study: There were acute and convalescent COVID-19 samples, and they came from the United States, Italy and Spain.

This CDR3 region has 15 residues. Germline V gives CDR1 MNHEY, CDR2 SVGAGI. The junction had 13 bases not matched to a gene; V was cut back by 6 bases and J by 9 bases. As handled by the study authors: Cell counts per sample came from amplifying reference gene primers. Assay used: immunoSEQ multiplex PCR; TCRdb lists only in-frame clones, some missing. Clone size and the V and J calls come from that table; the DNA yielded D and trimming. The sample has fewer than 250,000 clones; roughly 80% are singletons. The source of this sequence is a woman between 45 and 65 years old with acute or convalescent COVID-19. The rearrangement joins TRBV6-5 to TRBJ1-5; 8 bases align to TRBD1. The sample was peripheral blood. DNA for the CDR3: TGTGCCAGCAGGACCCTCGGACAGGGCGGCGGGCCCCAGCATTTT. Encoded protein: CASRTLGQGGGPQHF.